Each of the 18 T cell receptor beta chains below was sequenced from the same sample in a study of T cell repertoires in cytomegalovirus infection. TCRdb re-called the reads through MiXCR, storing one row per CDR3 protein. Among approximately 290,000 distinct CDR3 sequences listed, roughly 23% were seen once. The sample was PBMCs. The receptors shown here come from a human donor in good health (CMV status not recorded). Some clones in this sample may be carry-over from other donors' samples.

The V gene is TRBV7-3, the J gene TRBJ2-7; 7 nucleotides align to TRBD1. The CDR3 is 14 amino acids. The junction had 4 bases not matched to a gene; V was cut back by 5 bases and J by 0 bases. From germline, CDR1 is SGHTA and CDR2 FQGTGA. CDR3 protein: CASSATGDSYEQYF. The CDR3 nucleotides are TGTGCCAGCAGCGCCACAGGGGACTCCTACGAGCAGTACTTC.

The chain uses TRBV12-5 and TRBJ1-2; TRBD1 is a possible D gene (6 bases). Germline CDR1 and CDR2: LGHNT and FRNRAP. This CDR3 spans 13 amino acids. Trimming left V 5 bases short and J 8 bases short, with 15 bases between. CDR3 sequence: CASGLTTDRGYTF. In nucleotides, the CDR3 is TGTGCTAGTGGTCTCACGACGGACAGAGGCTACACCTTC.

This CDR3 reads CASSYSGLAGGGETQYF. DNA for the CDR3: TGTGCCAGCAGCTATTCGGGACTAGCGGGGGGGGGGGAGACCCAGTACTTC. The rearrangement uses TRBV7-2 and TRBJ2-5, with 16 nucleotides matching TRBD2. The CDR3 has 17 residues. Germline CDR1 reads SGHTA; CDR2 reads FQGNSA. Trimming cost V 4 bases and J 5 bases; bases outside gene matches: 7.

CDR3 sequence reads: CSAPTGSSYEQYF. The CDR3 nucleotides read TGCAGTGCCCCGACAGGTTCGTCCTACGAGCAGTACTTC. The chain carries TRBV20-1 and TRBJ2-7, with D tentatively TRBD1 (6 bases). V dropped 6 bases and J dropped 1 base, with 13 bases sitting between them. This CDR3 is built from 13 residues. CDR1 and CDR2 from the germline V gene are DFQATT and SNEGSKA (reference sequence).

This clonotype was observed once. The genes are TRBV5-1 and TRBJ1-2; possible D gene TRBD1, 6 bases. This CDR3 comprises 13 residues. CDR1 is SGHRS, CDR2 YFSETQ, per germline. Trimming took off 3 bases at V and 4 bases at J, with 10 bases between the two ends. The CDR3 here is CASSSDSGYGYTF. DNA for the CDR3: TGCGCCAGCAGCTCGGACAGTGGCTATGGCTACACCTTC.

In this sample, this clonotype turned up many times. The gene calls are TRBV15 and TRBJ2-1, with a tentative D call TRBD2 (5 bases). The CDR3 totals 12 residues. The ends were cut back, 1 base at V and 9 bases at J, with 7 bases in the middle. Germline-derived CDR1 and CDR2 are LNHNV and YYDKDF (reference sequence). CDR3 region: CATSRGAGEQFF. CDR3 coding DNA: TGTGCCACCAGCAGAGGCGCGGGTGAGCAGTTCTTC. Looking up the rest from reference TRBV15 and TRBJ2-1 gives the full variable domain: DAMVIQNPRYQVTQFGKPVTLSCSQTLNHNVMYWYQQKSSQAPKLLFHYYDKDFNNEADTPDNFQSRRPNTSFCFLDIRSPGLGDTAMYLCATSRGAGEQFFGPGTRLTVL.

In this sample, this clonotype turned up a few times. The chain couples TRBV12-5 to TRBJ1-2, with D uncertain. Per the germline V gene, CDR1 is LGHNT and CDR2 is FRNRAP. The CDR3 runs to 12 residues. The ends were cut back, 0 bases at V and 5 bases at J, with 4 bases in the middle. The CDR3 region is CASGLVGYGYTF. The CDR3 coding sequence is TGTGCTAGTGGTTTGGTCGGGTATGGCTACACCTTC.

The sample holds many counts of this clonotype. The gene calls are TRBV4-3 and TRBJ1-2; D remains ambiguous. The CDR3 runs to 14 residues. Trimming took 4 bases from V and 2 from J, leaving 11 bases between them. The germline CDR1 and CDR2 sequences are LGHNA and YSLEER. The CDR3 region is CASSRVGPNYGYTF. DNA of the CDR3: TGCGCCAGCAGCCGAGTTGGGCCCAACTATGGCTACACCTTC.

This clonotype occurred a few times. This chain's CDR3 is CASRAGGRRNIQYF. CDR3 DNA sequence: TGTGCCAGTCGAGCGGGGGGAAGGAGAAACATTCAGTACTTC. V and J are TRBV28 and TRBJ2-4; 9 bases align to TRBD2. Germline CDR1 is MDHEN and CDR2 is SYDVKM. Unmatched junction bases numbered 9, after V lost 9 bases and J lost 6 bases. The CDR3 has 14 amino acids.

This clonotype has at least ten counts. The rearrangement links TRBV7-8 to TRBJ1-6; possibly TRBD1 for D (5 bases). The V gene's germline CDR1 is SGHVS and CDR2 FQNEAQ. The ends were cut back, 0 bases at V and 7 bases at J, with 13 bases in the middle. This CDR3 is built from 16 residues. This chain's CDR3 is CASSLAGVGTNSPLHF. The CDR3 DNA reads TGTGCCAGCAGCTTAGCGGGGGTAGGGACCAATTCACCCCTCCACTTT.

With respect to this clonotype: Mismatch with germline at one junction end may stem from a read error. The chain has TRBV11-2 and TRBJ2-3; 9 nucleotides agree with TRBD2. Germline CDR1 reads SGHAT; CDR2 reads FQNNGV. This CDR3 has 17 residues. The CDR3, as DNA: TGTGCCAGCAGCCTAGGGGGGCCGGGGACTAGCAGAGATACGCAGTATTTT. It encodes CASSLGGPGTSRDTQYF.

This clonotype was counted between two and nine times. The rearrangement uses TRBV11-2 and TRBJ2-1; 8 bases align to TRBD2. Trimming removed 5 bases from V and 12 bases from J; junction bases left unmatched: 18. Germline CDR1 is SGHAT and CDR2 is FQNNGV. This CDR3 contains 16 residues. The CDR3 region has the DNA TGTGCCAGCAGCCCCGTACTAGCGGCGGTCCCTTTGAGGCAGTTCTTC. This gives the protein CASSPVLAAVPLRQFF.

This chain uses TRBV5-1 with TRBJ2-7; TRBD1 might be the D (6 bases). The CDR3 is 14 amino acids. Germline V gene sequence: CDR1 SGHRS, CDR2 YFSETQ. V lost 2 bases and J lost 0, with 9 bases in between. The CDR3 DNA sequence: TGCGCCAGCAGCTTCACAGGGCCCTCCTACGAGCAGTACTTC. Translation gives CASSFTGPSYEQYF.

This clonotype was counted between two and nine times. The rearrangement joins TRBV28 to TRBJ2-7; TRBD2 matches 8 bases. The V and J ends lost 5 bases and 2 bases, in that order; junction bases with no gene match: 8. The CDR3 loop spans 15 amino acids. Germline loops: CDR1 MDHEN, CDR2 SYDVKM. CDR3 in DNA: TGTGCCAGCAGTCTTAGCGGGAAGGGCGCCTACGAGCAGTACTTC. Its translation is CASSLSGKGAYEQYF. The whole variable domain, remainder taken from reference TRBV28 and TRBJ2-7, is DVKVTQSSRYLVKRTGEKVFLECVQDMDHENMFWYRQDPGLGLRLIYFSYDVKMKEKGDIPEGYSVSREKKERFSLILESASTNQTSMYLCASSLSGKGAYEQYFGPGTRLTVT.

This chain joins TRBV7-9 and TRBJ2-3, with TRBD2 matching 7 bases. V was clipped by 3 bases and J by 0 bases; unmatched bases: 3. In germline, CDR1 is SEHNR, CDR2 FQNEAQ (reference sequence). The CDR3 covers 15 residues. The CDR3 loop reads CASSFGTTSTDTQYF. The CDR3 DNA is TGTGCCAGCAGCTTTGGGACTACTAGCACAGATACGCAGTATTTT. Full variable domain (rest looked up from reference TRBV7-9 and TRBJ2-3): DTGVSQNPRHKITKRGQNVTFRCDPISEHNRLYWYRQTLGQGPEFLTYFQNEAQLEKSRLLSDRFSAERPKGSFSTLEIQRTEQGDSAMYLCASSFGTTSTDTQYFGPGTRLTVL.

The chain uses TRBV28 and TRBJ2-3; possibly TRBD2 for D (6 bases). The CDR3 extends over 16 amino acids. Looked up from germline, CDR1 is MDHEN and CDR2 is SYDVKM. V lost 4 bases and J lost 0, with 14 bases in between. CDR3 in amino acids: CASSSELAGSTDTQYF. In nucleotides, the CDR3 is TGTGCCAGCAGTTCGGAACTGGCGGGAAGCACAGATACGCAGTATTTT.

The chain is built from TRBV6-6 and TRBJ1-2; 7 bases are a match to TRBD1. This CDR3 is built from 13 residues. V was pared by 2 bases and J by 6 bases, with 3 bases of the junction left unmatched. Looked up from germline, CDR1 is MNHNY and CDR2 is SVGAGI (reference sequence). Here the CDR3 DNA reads TGTGCCAGCAGTTACAGGGGGCCCGATGGCTACACCTTC. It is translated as CASSYRGPDGYTF.

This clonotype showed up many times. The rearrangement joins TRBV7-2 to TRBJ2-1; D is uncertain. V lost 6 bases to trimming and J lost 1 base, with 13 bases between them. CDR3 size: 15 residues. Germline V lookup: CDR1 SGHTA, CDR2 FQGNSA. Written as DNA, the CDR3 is TGTGCCAGCAGACAGAAACAGATTTCCTACAATGAGCAGTTCTTC. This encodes CASRQKQISYNEQFF. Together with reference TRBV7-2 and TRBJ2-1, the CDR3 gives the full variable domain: GAGVSQSPSNKVTEKGKDVELRCDPISGHTALYWYRQSLGQGLEFLIYFQGNSAPDKSGLPSDRFSAERTGGSVSTLTIQRTQQEDSAVYLCASRQKQISYNEQFFGPGTRLTVL.